This T cell receptor beta chain was captured by sequencing in a study of blood T cell repertoires in COVID-19 (dated by TCRdb to about 2020). In the study overall: Recovered participants in ImmuneRACE Cohort 3 were defined by two consecutive negative NP/OP PCR tests, clearance by a healthcare professional, or resolution of symptoms. Where HLA class I and class II types were available, the types were taken from metadata supplied by the sample provider, not from assay-based typing. The prospective study material was composed of cDNA or gDNA derived from T cells, B-cell-depleted T cells, or PBMCs. The repertoires were made available in a free public database intended to serve as a resource for research on the immune response to SARS-CoV-2. The samples were drawn from the first 160 participants of the ongoing ImmuneRACE study and from 1,254 subjects provided by 6 global collaborators. Nearly every sample came with metadata listing a de-identified subject ID, COVID-19 status, age in years and sex. Samples from collaborators originated in the United States, Italy and Spain and spanned both the acute and convalescent phases of COVID-19. Deeply sampled blood TCRbeta repertoires from subjects exposed to, actively infected with, or recovered from COVID-19 were included in the dataset. Study-wide findings and limitations: How much clinical and demographic metadata was included differed by source and by participant, and the metadata was provided uncurated.

The CDR3 contains 13 residues, cysteine and phenylalanine counted. This entry keeps only the CDR3 DNA: 39 bases, framed from base 1. CDR1 is given as SGHNT and CDR2 as YENEEA, both from the germline V gene. Relative to germline, V is 3 bases shorter and J is 5 bases shorter, with 7 bases between their ends. Enrolling through a virtual design, the prospective study's participants ranged in age from roughly 18 to 95 years and lived across about two dozen United States geographic areas. In the prospective study, participants were assigned to cohorts based on the clinical history participants reported in a screening survey and a study questionnaire. Each participant in the prospective study had whole blood, serum and a nasopharyngeal or oropharyngeal swab collected by mobile phlebotomists. Additional blood draws and questionnaires over an approximately two-month period could optionally be provided by prospective study participants. Prospective study blood samples were shipped either frozen or at room temperature before DNA extraction.

The immunoSEQ Assay, a bias-controlled multiplex PCR, was used to amplify TCRbeta CDR3 regions from genomic DNA. Per the source publication's procedure: Nucleated cell counts per sample were estimated from amplification of reference gene primers within the assay. To quantify the absolute abundance of each unique TCRbeta CDR3 rearrangement, sequence reads were collapsed and filtered. Productive Simpson clonality was computed per sample as the square root of Simpson's diversity index over productive rearrangements. As stored in TCRdb, this immuneACCESS dataset retains in-frame rearrangements with V and J assigned. A fraction of the clones does not appear; measured against another copy, unresolved V genes explain less than half of the discrepancy, and the remainder lacks a known reason. The V and J calls and clone size come from that table; D and trimming were worked out from the DNA. The sample data list about 170,000 clones, and 79% of these were observed just once. Of the sample, 19% falls within the top ten clones.

This clone was counted a single time. Its antigen is unknown. Base quality data are lacking; no much larger clone is found one base away. The sequence joins TRBV11-3 to TRBJ1-4; no confident D gene assignment can be made. This sequence originates from a woman in her 70s in a cohort exposed to, infected with or recovered from COVID-19 (not recorded which). The specimen was PBMCs or T cells enriched from blood (not recorded which). The CDR3 reads CASSFTGNEKLFF. At the DNA level, the sequence is TGTGCCAGCAGCTTCACGGGGAATGAAAAACTGTTTTTT.